This T cell receptor beta chain was retrieved from a study of T-cell reconstitution after alpha-beta-depleted transplantation in children. TCRbeta library preparation incorporated unique molecular identifiers. Via MiXCR, TCRdb re-called the PCR reads, giving one row per CDR3 protein. The data show about 400,000 distinct CDR3 sequences, 15% to 20% seen once. This clonotype has a handful of counts. Antigen: not known. CDR1 is MGHRA, CDR2 YSYEKL, per germline. The CDR3 loop spans 15 amino acids. The V and J ends lost 4 bases and 2 bases, in that order; junction bases with no gene match: 5. Study findings and constraints: The authors attributed T-cell counts and diversity one year after transplant mostly to newly produced T cells.

This TCR was recovered from a boy younger than two who had a stem cell transplant for Wiskott-Aldrich syndrome, so the T cells may come from the graft donor. The source material was PBMCs, mostly from graft donor cells, sampled 360 days after TCRalphabeta/CD19-depleted stem cell transplant. The rearrangement links TRBV4-1 to TRBJ1-3; 7 bases align to TRBD1. The CDR3 bases are TGCGCCAGCAGCCTTGACAGGGCTACTGGAAACACCATATATTTT. Protein: CASSLDRATGNTIYF.